The 10 T cell receptor beta chains below were found in one sample sequenced in a study of blood T cell repertoires in COVID-19. Here immunoSEQ multiplex PCR was the method, and the copy in TCRdb shows in-frame clones only, minus some. The data contain tens of thousands of clones, approximately 84% of them singletons. Sequenced: peripheral blood. These receptors all come from a man in his forties or fifties with active COVID-19.

In its sample, this clone was seen once. The chain is built from TRBV5-1 and TRBJ2-5; TRBD2 aligns across 10 bases. The junction had 6 bases not matched to a gene; V was cut back by 0 bases and J by 1 base. The CDR3 spans 17 residues. The germline gives CDR1 SGHRS, CDR2 YFSETQ. DNA for the CDR3: TGCGCCAGCAGCTTGGGAGTTAGCGGGGGGTCCCAAGAGACCCAGTACTTC. Translating gives CASSLGVSGGSQETQYF.

This clone was detected once. The chain links TRBV24-1 to TRBJ2-3; D not certain. The CDR3 totals 15 residues. V was trimmed by 2 bases and J by 2 bases, leaving 10 bases between them. In germline, CDR1 is KGHDR, CDR2 SFDVKD. This CDR3 reads CATSDSGDPTDTQYF. For the CDR3, the DNA is TGTGCCACCAGTGATTCCGGAGACCCCACAGATACGCAGTATTTT.

The CDR3 DNA reads TGTGCCAGCAGCGGGGCAGGGGTTTCCTACGAGCAGTACTTC. It specifies CASSGAGVSYEQYF. The V gene is TRBV6-5, the J gene TRBJ2-7, with D possibly being TRBD1 (6 bases). Per germline, CDR1 MNHEY and CDR2 SVGAGI. The CDR3 runs 14 residues. The V end lost 6 bases, the J end lost 1 base, and 13 bases lay between the germline ends.

The V call is TRBV15, the J call TRBJ1-6; D perhaps matches TRBD1 (5 bases). The CDR3 is 15 residues long. V was pared by 5 bases and J by 7 bases, with 15 bases between. Germline CDR1 LNHNV, CDR2 YYDKDF (reference sequence). The CDR3 loop is CATSLYRSTNSPLHF. In nucleotides, the CDR3 is TGTGCCACCAGCTTATACAGGAGTACAAATTCACCCCTCCACTTT.

The V and J genes are TRBV13 and TRBJ1-6; D gene uncertain. This CDR3 spans 14 amino acids. CDR1 is PRHDT and CDR2 is FYEKMQ in the germline V gene (reference sequence). With 0 bases removed from V and 9 bases from J, the gap between germline ends came to 9 bases. As DNA, the CDR3 is TGTGCCAGCAGCTTAGGGGGCGATAGTTCACCCCTCCACTTT. Translating gives CASSLGGDSSPLHF.

The chain combines TRBV7-9 with TRBJ1-6, with 9 nucleotides matching TRBD1. The V gene's germline CDR1 is SEHNR and CDR2 FQNEAQ (reference sequence). This CDR3 contains 17 residues. Trimming cost V 0 bases and J 3 bases; bases outside gene matches: 3. The DNA of the CDR3 is TGTGCCAGCAGCTTAGCAGGACAGGGGAGCTATAATTCACCCCTCCACTTT. It encodes CASSLAGQGSYNSPLHF.

V is TRBV18 and J is TRBJ2-2; 8 nucleotides agree with TRBD2. The CDR3 spans 15 residues. Trimming cost V 4 bases and J 1 base; bases outside gene matches: 2. Germline V gene sequence: CDR1 KGHSH, CDR2 LQKENI. The CDR3 reads CASSLSGVNTGELFF. CDR3 nucleotides: TGTGCCAGCTCACTTAGCGGGGTGAACACCGGGGAGCTGTTTTTT.

The chain carries TRBV18 and TRBJ1-3; TRBD1 agrees at 8 bases. V dropped 3 bases and J dropped 3; count of bases not matched to a gene: 7. The CDR3 has 16 residues. CDR1 is KGHSH and CDR2 is LQKENI in the germline V gene. CDR3 DNA sequence: TGTGCCAGCTCACCGGGACAGGCGGTGGGTGGAAACACCATATATTTT. As protein: CASSPGQAVGGNTIYF.

This clone has more than one count but fewer than ten. The CDR3 sequence is CASSLYYEQYF. The CDR3 DNA follows: TGTGCCAGCAGCCTATACTACGAGCAGTACTTC. The gene calls are TRBV7-9 and TRBJ2-7; the D is unclear. V was pared by 5 bases and J by 3 bases, with 5 bases between. Germline V lookup: CDR1 SEHNR, CDR2 FQNEAQ (reference sequence). There are 11 residues in the CDR3.

The chain recombines TRBV5-1 with TRBJ2-2; D may be TRBD2 (5 bases). CDR1 and CDR2 from the germline V gene are SGHRS and YFSETQ. Trimming pared 0 bases from V and 2 bases from J, leaving 14 bases between. CDR3 size: 17 residues. The CDR3 DNA follows: TGCGCCAGCAGCTTGGCACCCGGACTGGTAAACACCGGGGAGCTGTTTTTT. Its translation: CASSLAPGLVNTGELFF.